A selection of T cell receptor beta chains follows, all from one sample in a study of T cells in Graves' hyperthyroidism and ophthalmopathy. MiXCR, applied by TCRdb to the multiplex PCR reads, yields one record per CDR3 protein. Of 550,000 to 600,000 distinct CDR3 sequences detected, 13% to 15% appear once; the ten largest clones hold 7% to 9%. The sequenced material came from blood. Source of these receptors: a woman aged 18-30 years with Graves' ophthalmopathy. Each CDR3 is given with its conserved first and last residue. Each record gives: clone size, V gene, CDR3 length, D gene, J gene, CDR3 DNA, CDR3 protein. A D gene is named only where the DNA matches it firmly. Only some rows state a clone size, as once, few, many or a class for expanded clones.

size: few; V: TRBV2; length: 13; D: .; J: TRBJ2-5; DNA: TGTGCCAGCAGTGAAGGGGGCGACGAGACCCAGTACTTC; CDR3: CASSEGGDETQYF
size: .; V: TRBV19; length: 16; D: .; J: TRBJ2-3; DNA: TGTGCCAGTAGTATATTAGGAGCAGGGACCACAGATACGCAGTATTTT; CDR3: CASSILGAGTTDTQYF
size: few; V: TRBV4-1; length: 18; D: .; J: TRBJ2-3; DNA: TGCGCCAGCAGCCAAGGCGTGATTCGGCAGAGCCTCACAGATACGCAGTATTTT; CDR3: CASSQGVIRQSLTDTQYF
size: many; V: TRBV7-9; length: 13; D: .; J: TRBJ1-1; DNA: TGTGCCAGCAGCCTGGCGGGGGGCGCTGAAGCTTTCTTT; CDR3: CASSLAGGAEAFF
size: many; V: TRBV6-6; length: 19; D: TRBD2; J: TRBJ2-1; DNA: TGTGCCAGCAGTTACAGGAGTGGACTAGCGGGTAGCTCCTACAATGAGCAGTTCTTC; CDR3: CASSYRSGLAGSSYNEQFF
size: .; V: TRBV3-1; length: 19; D: TRBD2; J: TRBJ2-2; DNA: TGTGCCAGCAGCTCAGACCTTTCTAGCGGGAGGAGTAACACCGGGGAGCTGTTTTTT; CDR3: CASSSDLSSGRSNTGELFF
size: few; V: TRBV28; length: 14; D: .; J: TRBJ2-7; DNA: TGTGCCAGCAGTACTAGGGTACCTCGGTACGAGCAGTACTTC; CDR3: CASSTRVPRYEQYF
size: many; V: TRBV28; length: 17; D: TRBD2; J: TRBJ2-1; DNA: TGTGCCAGCAGTCCACGTAGAGGCGGGAGCTCCTACAATGAGCAGTTCTTC; CDR3: CASSPRRGGSSYNEQFF
size: .; V: TRBV19; length: 14; D: TRBD2; J: TRBJ2-1; DNA: TGTGCCAGTACCAGGACTAGCGGGGTCAATGAGCAGTTCTTC; CDR3: CASTRTSGVNEQFF
size: .; V: TRBV4-1; length: 17; D: TRBD2; J: TRBJ2-5; DNA: TGCGCCAGCAGCCAAGCGCGACTAGCGGGAGGTGCAGAGACCCAGTACTTC; CDR3: CASSQARLAGGAETQYF
size: few; V: TRBV9; length: 14; D: TRBD1; J: TRBJ2-7; DNA: TGTGCCAGCAGCGCCCAGGGGGTCCTGCACGAGCAGTACTTC; CDR3: CASSAQGVLHEQYF
size: many; V: TRBV7-8; length: 19; D: TRBD2; J: TRBJ2-1; DNA: TGTGCCAGCAGCCTAGTGGGACTAGCGGCGGTGAGGGCCTACAATGAGCAGTTCTTC; CDR3: CASSLVGLAAVRAYNEQFF
size: .; V: TRBV4-1; length: 14; D: .; J: TRBJ2-7; DNA: TGCGCCAGCAGCCACGTTGTCCCTCTCTCCGAGCAGTACTTC; CDR3: CASSHVVPLSEQYF
size: few; V: TRBV7-9; length: 19; D: .; J: TRBJ1-2; DNA: TGTGCCAGCAGCTTATTCCCCTTCACAGGAAGCCGAATGGGCTATGGCTACACCTTC; CDR3: CASSLFPFTGSRMGYGYTF
size: many; V: TRBV2; length: 15; D: .; J: TRBJ1-4; DNA: TGTGCCAGCAGTGGGACGGACAAGACTAATGAAAAACTGTTTTTT; CDR3: CASSGTDKTNEKLFF
size: .; V: TRBV9; length: 15; D: TRBD2; J: TRBJ2-3; DNA: TGTGCCAGCACTGTAGCGGGAACGAGCACAGATACGCAGTATTTT; CDR3: CASTVAGTSTDTQYF
size: many; V: TRBV27; length: 12; D: .; J: TRBJ2-4; DNA: TGTGCCAGCTCTCCAGCCAAAAACATTCAGTACTTC; CDR3: CASSPAKNIQYF
size: .; V: TRBV3-1; length: 16; D: .; J: TRBJ1-5; DNA: TGTGCCAGCAGCCAAGTTGGGGGGCGGGGCAATCAGCCCCAGCATTTT; CDR3: CASSQVGGRGNQPQHF
size: .; V: TRBV19; length: 15; D: .; J: TRBJ1-1; DNA: TGTGCCAGTAGTATTGCTGTGACATTAAACACTGAAGCTTTCTTT; CDR3: CASSIAVTLNTEAFF
size: .; V: TRBV29-1; length: 13; D: .; J: TRBJ1-3; DNA: TGCAGCGTTGTCCGGGGGAGCGGAAACACCATATATTTT; CDR3: CSVVRGSGNTIYF
size: .; V: TRBV15; length: 15; D: .; J: TRBJ2-5; DNA: TGTGCCACCAGCAGAGGGAATACAGGGAAAGAGACCCAGTACTTC; CDR3: CATSRGNTGKETQYF
size: many; V: TRBV11-2; length: 18; D: TRBD1; J: TRBJ2-5; DNA: TGTGCCAGCAGCTCGGACAGGCCTCCCTTCGGGGACCAAGAGACCCAGTACTTC; CDR3: CASSSDRPPFGDQETQYF
size: .; V: TRBV28; length: 17; D: .; J: TRBJ1-6; DNA: TGTGCCAGCAGTTTATGGGGGGACGAGGACGGAAATAAGGCCCTCCACTTT; CDR3: CASSLWGDEDGNKALHF
size: many; V: TRBV20-1; length: 14; D: TRBD2; J: TRBJ2-7; DNA: TGCAGTGCCGGCGGGACTAGCGGCACCTACGAGCAGTACTTC; CDR3: CSAGGTSGTYEQYF
size: many; V: TRBV12-3/TRBV12-4; length: 14; D: .; J: TRBJ1-2; DNA: TGTGCCAGCAGTTCGGACCCGGCCAACTATGGCTACACCTTC; CDR3: CASSSDPANYGYTF
size: once; V: TRBV4-3; length: 17; D: .; J: TRBJ1-1; DNA: TGCGCCAGCAGCCGCCAGGTTTTTCACCAAGGGTACACTGAAGCTTTCTTT; CDR3: CASSRQVFHQGYTEAFF
size: few; V: TRBV5-1; length: 15; D: .; J: TRBJ2-3; DNA: TGCGCCAGCAGCTGGGGTCAGGATTTCACAGATACGCAGTATTTT; CDR3: CASSWGQDFTDTQYF
size: once; V: TRBV24-1; length: 14; D: .; J: TRBJ2-5; DNA: TGTGCCACCAGTGATTGGGGGACGCAAGAGACCCAGTACTTC; CDR3: CATSDWGTQETQYF
size: many; V: TRBV24-1; length: 17; D: .; J: TRBJ2-3; DNA: TGTGCCACCAGTGATCCCCACCGGGGAGCGATGACAGATACGCAGTATTTT; CDR3: CATSDPHRGAMTDTQYF
size: many; V: TRBV28; length: 14; D: TRBD1; J: TRBJ1-5; DNA: TGTGCCAGCAACCTGGGACAGGGGAATCAGCCCCAGCATTTT; CDR3: CASNLGQGNQPQHF
size: .; V: TRBV13; length: 13; D: .; J: TRBJ1-2; DNA: TGTGCCAGCAGCTCCCCGCCTATTGATGGCTACACCTTC; CDR3: CASSSPPIDGYTF
size: many; V: TRBV12-3/TRBV12-4; length: 16; D: .; J: TRBJ2-1; DNA: TGTGCCAGCAGTCCCGGAAATAGCGGAACCTACAATGAGCAGTTCTTC; CDR3: CASSPGNSGTYNEQFF
size: few; V: TRBV6-5; length: 13; D: .; J: TRBJ2-7; DNA: TGTGCCAGCAGTTGGGCGGAAACCTACGAGCAGTACTTC; CDR3: CASSWAETYEQYF
size: many; V: TRBV6-1; length: 15; D: TRBD1; J: TRBJ2-5; DNA: TGTGCCAGCAGTGGTGGTCAGGGGGCGGGAGAGACCCAGTACTTC; CDR3: CASSGGQGAGETQYF
size: many; V: TRBV28; length: 16; D: TRBD2; J: TRBJ2-7; DNA: TGTGCCAGCAGTCCTTCGCTAGCGGGGATTGCCTACGAGCAGTACTTC; CDR3: CASSPSLAGIAYEQYF
size: many; V: TRBV11-2; length: 18; D: TRBD1; J: TRBJ2-4; DNA: TGTGCCAGCAGCTTAGTAGCAGGGGACAGCGGAGCCAAAAACATTCAGTACTTC; CDR3: CASSLVAGDSGAKNIQYF
size: many; V: TRBV5-6; length: 15; D: TRBD1; J: TRBJ1-1; DNA: TGTGCCAGCAGCTTGAGGCAGGGGGCAGGTACTGAAGCTTTCTTT; CDR3: CASSLRQGAGTEAFF
size: .; V: TRBV20-1; length: 17; D: TRBD2; J: TRBJ2-2; DNA: TGCAGTGCTAGAGATCCCGAGGCTAGCGGGAGGTCCGGGGAGCTGTTTTTT; CDR3: CSARDPEASGRSGELFF
size: .; V: TRBV5-4; length: 13; D: .; J: TRBJ1-1; DNA: TGTGCCAGCAGCTTGCCAGGGAGGAGAAGGACTTTCTTT; CDR3: CASSLPGRRRTFF
size: many; V: TRBV5-6; length: 17; D: TRBD2; J: TRBJ2-4; DNA: TGTGCCAGCACCACGTTTCGGGGGGGTATAGGGAGGAACATTCAGTACTTC; CDR3: CASTTFRGGIGRNIQYF
size: many; V: TRBV6-2/TRBV6-3; length: 16; D: TRBD1; J: TRBJ1-1; DNA: TGTGCCAGCAGTTACTCCAGGGGGTACATGAACACTGAAGCTTTCTTT; CDR3: CASSYSRGYMNTEAFF
size: few; V: TRBV7-9; length: 18; D: TRBD2; J: TRBJ2-1; DNA: TGTGCCAGCAGCTTTGTCCTAGCGGGAGTTGGCCCCTACAATGAGCAGTTCTTC; CDR3: CASSFVLAGVGPYNEQFF
size: many; V: TRBV11-3; length: 17; D: .; J: TRBJ2-3; DNA: TGTGCCAGCAGCGCCCTCGGGCATGGAGGGATGAGAGATACGCAGTATTTT; CDR3: CASSALGHGGMRDTQYF